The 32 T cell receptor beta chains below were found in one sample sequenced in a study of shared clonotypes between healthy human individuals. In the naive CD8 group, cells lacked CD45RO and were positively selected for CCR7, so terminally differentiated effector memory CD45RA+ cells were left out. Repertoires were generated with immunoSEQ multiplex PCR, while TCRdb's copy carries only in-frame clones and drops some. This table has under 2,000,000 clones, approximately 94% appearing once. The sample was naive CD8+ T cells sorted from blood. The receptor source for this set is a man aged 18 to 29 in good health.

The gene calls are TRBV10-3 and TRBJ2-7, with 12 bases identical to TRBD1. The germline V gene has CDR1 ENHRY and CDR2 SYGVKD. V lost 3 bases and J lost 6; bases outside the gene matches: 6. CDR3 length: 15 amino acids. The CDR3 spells CAISDGGQGALEQYF. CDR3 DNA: TGTGCCATCAGTGATGGGGGACAGGGGGCCCTCGAGCAGTACTTC.

The CDR3 region is CASSTGSGQPQHF. Written as DNA, the CDR3 is TGCGCCAGCAGTACAGGGTCGGGACAGCCCCAGCATTTT. The chain carries TRBV10-2 and TRBJ1-5; weak D call: TRBD1 (6 bases). This CDR3 region has 13 residues. The V gene lost 5 bases and the J gene lost 7 bases, with 12 bases spanning the gap. In germline, CDR1 is WSHSY, CDR2 SAAADI.

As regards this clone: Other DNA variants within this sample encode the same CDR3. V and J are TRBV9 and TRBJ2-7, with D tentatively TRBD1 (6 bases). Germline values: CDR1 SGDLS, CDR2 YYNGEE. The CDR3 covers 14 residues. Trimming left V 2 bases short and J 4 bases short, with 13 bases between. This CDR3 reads CASSVGGSGYEQYF. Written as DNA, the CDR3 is TGTGCCAGCAGCGTTGGGGGCTCCGGTTACGAGCAGTACTTC. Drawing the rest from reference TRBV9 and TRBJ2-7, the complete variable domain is DSGVTQTPKHLITATGQRVTLRCSPRSGDLSVYWYQQSLDQGLQFLIQYYNGEERAKGNILERFSAQQFPDLHSELNLSSLELGDSALYFCASSVGGSGYEQYFGPGTRLTVT.

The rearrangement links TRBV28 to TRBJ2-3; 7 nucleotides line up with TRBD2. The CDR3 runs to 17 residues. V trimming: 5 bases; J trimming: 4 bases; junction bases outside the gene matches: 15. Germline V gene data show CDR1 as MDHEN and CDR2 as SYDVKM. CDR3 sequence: CASSGGDERRRADTQYF. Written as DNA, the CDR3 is TGTGCCAGCAGTGGGGGGGACGAGCGGCGGAGAGCAGATACGCAGTATTTT.

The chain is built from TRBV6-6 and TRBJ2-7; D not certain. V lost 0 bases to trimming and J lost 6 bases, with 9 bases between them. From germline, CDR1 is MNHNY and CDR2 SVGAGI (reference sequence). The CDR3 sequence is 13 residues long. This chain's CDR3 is CASSYSPWSEQYF. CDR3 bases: TGTGCCAGCAGTTACTCTCCTTGGTCCGAGCAGTACTTC.

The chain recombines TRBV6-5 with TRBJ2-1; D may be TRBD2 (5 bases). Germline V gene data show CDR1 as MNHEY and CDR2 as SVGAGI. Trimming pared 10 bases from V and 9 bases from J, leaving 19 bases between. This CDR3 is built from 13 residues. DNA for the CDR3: TGTGCCACCCATTACGGGGAGAGAAGTGAGCAGTTCTTC. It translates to CATHYGERSEQFF.

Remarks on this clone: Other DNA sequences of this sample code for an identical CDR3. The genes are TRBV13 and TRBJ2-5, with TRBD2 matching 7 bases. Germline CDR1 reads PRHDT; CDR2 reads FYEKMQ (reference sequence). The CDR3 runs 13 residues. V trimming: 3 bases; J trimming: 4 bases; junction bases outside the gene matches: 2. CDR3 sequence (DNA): TGTGCCAGCAGCTTGTCGGGAGGAGAGACCCAGTACTTC. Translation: CASSLSGGETQYF.

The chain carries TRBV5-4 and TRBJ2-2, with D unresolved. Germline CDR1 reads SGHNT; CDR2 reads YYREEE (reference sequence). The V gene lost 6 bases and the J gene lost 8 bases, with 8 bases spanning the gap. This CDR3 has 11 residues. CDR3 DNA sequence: TGTGCCAGCACTAAAGAAGGGGAGCTGTTTTTT. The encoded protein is CASTKEGELFF.

The CDR3 sequence: CARAAGEVNTEAFF. CDR3 in DNA: TGTGCCAGAGCCGCAGGGGAGGTGAACACTGAAGCTTTCTTT. The rearrangement uses TRBV6-4 and TRBJ1-1; a weak D match, TRBD1 (6 bases). This CDR3 region has 14 residues. The germline V gene has CDR1 MRHNA and CDR2 SNTAGT. Trimming left V 9 bases short and J 0 bases short, with 14 bases between.

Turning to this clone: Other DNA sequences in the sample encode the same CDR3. CDR3 amino acids: CASSSGHSYEQYF. In nucleotides, the CDR3 is TGTGCCAGCAGCTCGGGACACAGCTACGAGCAGTACTTC. This chain joins TRBV11-2 and TRBJ2-7; D is possibly TRBD1 (6 bases). Germline assignment: CDR1 SGHAT and CDR2 FQNNGV. The CDR3 length is 13 residues. V was pared by 4 bases and J by 3 bases, with 10 bases between.

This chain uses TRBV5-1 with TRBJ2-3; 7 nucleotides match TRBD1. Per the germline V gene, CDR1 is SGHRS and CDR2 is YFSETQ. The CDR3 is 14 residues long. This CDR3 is CGGSLARGTDTQYF. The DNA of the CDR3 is TGCGGGGGCAGCTTGGCCAGGGGGACAGATACGCAGTATTTT.

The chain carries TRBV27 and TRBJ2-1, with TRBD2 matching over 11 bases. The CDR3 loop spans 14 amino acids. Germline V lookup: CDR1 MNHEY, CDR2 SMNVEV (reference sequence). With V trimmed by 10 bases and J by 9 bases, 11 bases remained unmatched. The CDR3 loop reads CATKDSGRALEQFF. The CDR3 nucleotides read TGTGCCACCAAAGATAGCGGGAGGGCCCTTGAGCAGTTCTTC.

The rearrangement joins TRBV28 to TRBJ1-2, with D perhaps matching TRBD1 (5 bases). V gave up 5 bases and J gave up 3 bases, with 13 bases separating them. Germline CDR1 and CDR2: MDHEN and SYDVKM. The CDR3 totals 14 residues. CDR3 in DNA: TGTGCCAGCAGTCGGGGCCCACTCGACTATGGCTACACCTTC. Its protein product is CASSRGPLDYGYTF.

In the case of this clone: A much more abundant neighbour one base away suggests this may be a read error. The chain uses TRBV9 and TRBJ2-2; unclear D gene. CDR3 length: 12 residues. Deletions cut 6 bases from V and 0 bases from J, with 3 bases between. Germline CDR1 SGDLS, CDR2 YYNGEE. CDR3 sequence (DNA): TGTGCCAGCAACCCGAACACCGGGGAGCTGTTTTTT. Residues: CASNPNTGELFF.

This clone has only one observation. CDR3: CASSSPTLTGKDYEQYF. CDR3 sequence (DNA): TGTGCCAGCAGCTCCCCAACCCTGACAGGAAAGGACTACGAGCAGTACTTC. This chain joins TRBV7-2 and TRBJ2-7; possible D gene TRBD1, 6 bases. CDR1 and CDR2 (germline): SGHTA, FQGNSA. The CDR3 runs to 17 residues. V lost 4 bases to trimming and J lost 3 bases, with 22 bases between them.

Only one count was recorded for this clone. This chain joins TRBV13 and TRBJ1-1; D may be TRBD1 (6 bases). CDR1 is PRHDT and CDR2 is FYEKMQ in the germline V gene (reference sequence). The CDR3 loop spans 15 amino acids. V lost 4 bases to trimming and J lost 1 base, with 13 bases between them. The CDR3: CASSSTGTQNTEAFF. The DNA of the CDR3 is TGTGCCAGCAGCTCAACCGGGACACAGAACACTGAAGCTTTCTTT.

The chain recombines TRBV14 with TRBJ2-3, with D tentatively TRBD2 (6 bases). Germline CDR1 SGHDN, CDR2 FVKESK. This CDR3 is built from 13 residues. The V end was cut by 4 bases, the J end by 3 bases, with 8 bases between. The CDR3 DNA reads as TGTGCCAGCAGCCTCCGGGAGACAGATACGCAGTATTTT. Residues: CASSLRETDTQYF.

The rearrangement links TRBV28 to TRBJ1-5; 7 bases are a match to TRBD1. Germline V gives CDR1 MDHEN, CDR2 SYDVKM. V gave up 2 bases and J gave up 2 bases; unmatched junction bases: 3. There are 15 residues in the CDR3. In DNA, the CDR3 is TGTGCCAGCAGTTTAACAGGGGTGGGCAATCAGCCCCAGCATTTT. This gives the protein CASSLTGVGNQPQHF.

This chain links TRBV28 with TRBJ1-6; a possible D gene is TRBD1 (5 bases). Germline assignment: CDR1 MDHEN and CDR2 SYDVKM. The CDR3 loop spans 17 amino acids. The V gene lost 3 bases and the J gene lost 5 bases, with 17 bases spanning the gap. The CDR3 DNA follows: TGTGCCAGCAGTTTCGTGGGGACGGAGGCCAATAATTCACCCCTCCACTTT. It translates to CASSFVGTEANNSPLHF. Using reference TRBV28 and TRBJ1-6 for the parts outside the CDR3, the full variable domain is DVKVTQSSRYLVKRTGEKVFLECVQDMDHENMFWYRQDPGLGLRLIYFSYDVKMKEKGDIPEGYSVSREKKERFSLILESASTNQTSMYLCASSFVGTEANNSPLHFGNGTRLTVT.

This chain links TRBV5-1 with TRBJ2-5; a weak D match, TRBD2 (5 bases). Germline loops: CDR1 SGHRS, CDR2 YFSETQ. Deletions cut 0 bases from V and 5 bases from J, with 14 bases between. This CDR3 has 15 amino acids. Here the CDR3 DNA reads TGCGCCAGCAGCTTGGTTGGTAGCGAGGGTGAGACCCAGTACTTC. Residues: CASSLVGSEGETQYF.

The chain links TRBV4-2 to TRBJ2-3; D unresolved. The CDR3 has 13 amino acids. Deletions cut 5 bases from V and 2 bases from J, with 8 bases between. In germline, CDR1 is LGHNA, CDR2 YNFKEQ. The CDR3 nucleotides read TGTGCCAGCAGCTCCCATTTCACAGATACGCAGTATTTT. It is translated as CASSSHFTDTQYF.

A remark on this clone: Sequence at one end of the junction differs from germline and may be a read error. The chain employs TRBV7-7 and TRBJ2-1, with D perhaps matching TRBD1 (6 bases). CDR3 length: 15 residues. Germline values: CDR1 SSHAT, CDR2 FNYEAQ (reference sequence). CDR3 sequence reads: CASSFRDNSYNEQFF. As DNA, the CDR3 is TGTGCTAGCAGCTTCAGGGACAACTCCTACAATGAGCAGTTCTTC.

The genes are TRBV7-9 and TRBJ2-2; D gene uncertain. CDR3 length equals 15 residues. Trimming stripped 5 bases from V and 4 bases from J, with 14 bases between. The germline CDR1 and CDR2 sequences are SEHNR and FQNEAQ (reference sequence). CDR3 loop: CASSHEVVGTGELFF. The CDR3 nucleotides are TGTGCCAGCAGCCATGAGGTGGTAGGCACCGGGGAGCTGTTTTTT.

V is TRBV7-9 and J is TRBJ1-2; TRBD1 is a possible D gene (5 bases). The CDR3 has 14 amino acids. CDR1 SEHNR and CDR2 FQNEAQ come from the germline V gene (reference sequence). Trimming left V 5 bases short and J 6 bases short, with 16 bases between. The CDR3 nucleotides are TGTGCCAGCAGCCAACAGGCCCTTCTGCATGGCTACACCTTC. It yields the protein CASSQQALLHGYTF. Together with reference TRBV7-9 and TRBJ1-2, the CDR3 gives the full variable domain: DTGVSQNPRHKITKRGQNVTFRCDPISEHNRLYWYRQTLGQGPEFLTYFQNEAQLEKSRLLSDRFSAERPKGSFSTLEIQRTEQGDSAMYLCASSQQALLHGYTFGSGTRLTVV.

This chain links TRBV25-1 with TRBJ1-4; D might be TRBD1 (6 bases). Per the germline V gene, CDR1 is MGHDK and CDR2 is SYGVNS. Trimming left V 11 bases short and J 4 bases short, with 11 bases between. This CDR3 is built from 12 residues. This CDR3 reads CAVGADNEKLFF. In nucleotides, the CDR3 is TGTGCCGTGGGGGCAGATAATGAAAAACTGTTTTTT.

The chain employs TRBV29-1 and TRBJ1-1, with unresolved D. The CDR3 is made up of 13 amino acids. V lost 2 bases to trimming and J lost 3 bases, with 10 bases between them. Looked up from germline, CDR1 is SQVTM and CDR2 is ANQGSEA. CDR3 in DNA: TGCAGCGTTGAACCGGGTTGGGACACTGAAGCTTTCTTT. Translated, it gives CSVEPGWDTEAFF.

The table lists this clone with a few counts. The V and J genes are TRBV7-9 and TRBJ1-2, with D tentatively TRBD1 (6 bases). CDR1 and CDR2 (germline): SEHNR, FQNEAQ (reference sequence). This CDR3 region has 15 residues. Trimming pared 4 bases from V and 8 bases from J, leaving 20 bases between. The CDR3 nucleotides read TGTGCCAGCAGCTCACGGAATACAGGGCTGGAGGGCTACACCTTC. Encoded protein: CASSSRNTGLEGYTF.

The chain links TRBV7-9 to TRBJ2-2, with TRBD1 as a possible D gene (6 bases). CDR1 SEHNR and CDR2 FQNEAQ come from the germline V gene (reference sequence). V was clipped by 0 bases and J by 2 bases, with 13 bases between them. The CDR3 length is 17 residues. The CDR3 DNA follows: TGTGCCAGCAGCTTAGCGTATACAGGGAAAAACACCGGGGAGCTGTTTTTT. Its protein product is CASSLAYTGKNTGELFF. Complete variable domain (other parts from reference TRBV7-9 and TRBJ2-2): DTGVSQNPRHKITKRGQNVTFRCDPISEHNRLYWYRQTLGQGPEFLTYFQNEAQLEKSRLLSDRFSAERPKGSFSTLEIQRTEQGDSAMYLCASSLAYTGKNTGELFFGEGSRLTVL.

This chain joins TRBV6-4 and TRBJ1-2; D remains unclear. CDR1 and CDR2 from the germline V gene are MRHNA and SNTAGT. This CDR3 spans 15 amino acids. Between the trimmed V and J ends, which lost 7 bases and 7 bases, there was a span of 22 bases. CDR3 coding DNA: TGTGCCAGCATGACCAACATGAGGAGTCGGGGTGGCTACACCTTC. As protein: CASMTNMRSRGGYTF.

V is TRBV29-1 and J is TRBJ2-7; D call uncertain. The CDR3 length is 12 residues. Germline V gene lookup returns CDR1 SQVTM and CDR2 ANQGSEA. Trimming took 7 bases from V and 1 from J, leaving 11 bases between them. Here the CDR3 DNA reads TGCAGCGCCGAGATGGAATCCTACGAGCAGTACTTC. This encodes CSAEMESYEQYF.

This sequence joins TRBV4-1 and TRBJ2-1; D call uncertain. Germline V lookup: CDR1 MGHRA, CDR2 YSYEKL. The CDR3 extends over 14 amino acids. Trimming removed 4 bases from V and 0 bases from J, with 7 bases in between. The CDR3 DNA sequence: TGCGCCAGCAGCCTGTCCATCTCCTACAATGAGCAGTTCTTC. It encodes CASSLSISYNEQFF.

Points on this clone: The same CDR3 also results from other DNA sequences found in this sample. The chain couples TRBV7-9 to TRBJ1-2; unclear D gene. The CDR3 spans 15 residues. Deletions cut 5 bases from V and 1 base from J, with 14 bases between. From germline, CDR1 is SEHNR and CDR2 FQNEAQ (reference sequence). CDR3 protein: CASSPTGGYNYGYTF. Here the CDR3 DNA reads TGTGCCAGCAGCCCGACCGGAGGCTATAACTATGGCTACACCTTC.